This TCR beta chain was captured by sequencing in a study of regulatory T cells in long-lasting Graves disease. Overall study findings and caveats: Favoring TRBV28, TRBJ1-2 and TRBJ2-5 was a feature seen in persistent disease. The study examined only peripheral blood, not thyroid tissue.

The length of the CDR3 is 13 residues. Germline CDR1 SNHLY, CDR2 FYNNEI. V lost 6 bases and J lost 5, with 14 bases in between. Time point indicated: persistent/refractory GD, antithyroid drugs over 5 years with positive TRAb. TCR sequences were obtained from RNA taken from PBMCs. TCR beta libraries were built with iRepertoire HTBI primers and Arm-PCR of CDR3 regions. TCRdb passed the multiplex PCR reads through MiXCR, listing each CDR3 protein once. The sample consists of 360,000 or so distinct CDR3 sequences, roughly 23% of them appearing once. This clonotype was seen many times. Its antigen remains unidentified.

The source is a woman aged 40 to 50 with Graves disease. This material consisted of peripheral blood mononuclear cells (PBMCs), taken when the disease was refractory, from a patient treated with antithyroid drugs. The genes are TRBV2 and TRBJ2-7, with D tentatively TRBD1 (5 bases). CDR3 in DNA: TGTGCCAGCAGCCGGACAAGTCGGGACGAGCAGTACTTC. This codes for CASSRTSRDEQYF.